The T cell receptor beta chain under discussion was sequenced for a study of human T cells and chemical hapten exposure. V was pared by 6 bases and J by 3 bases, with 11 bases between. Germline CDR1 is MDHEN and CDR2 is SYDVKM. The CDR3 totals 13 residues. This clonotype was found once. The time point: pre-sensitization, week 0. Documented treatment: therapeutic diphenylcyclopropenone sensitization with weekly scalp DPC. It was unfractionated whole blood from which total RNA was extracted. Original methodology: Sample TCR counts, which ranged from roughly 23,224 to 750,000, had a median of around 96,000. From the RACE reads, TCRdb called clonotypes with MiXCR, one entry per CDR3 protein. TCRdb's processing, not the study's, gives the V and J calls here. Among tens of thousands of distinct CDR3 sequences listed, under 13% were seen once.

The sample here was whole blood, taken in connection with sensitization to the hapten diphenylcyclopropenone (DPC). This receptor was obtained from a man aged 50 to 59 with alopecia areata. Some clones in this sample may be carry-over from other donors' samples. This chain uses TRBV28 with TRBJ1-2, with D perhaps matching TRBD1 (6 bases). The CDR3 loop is CASRQTGHYGYTF. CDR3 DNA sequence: TGTGCCAGCAGGCAGACAGGTCACTATGGCTACACCTTC.